This paragraph covers one TCR beta chain sequence. The CDR3 has 14 residues. V trimming: 3 bases; J trimming: 7 bases; junction bases outside the gene matches: 6. In germline, CDR1 is GTSNPN, CDR2 SVGIG (reference sequence). Assay: immunoSEQ multiplex PCR; the TCRdb copy retains only in-frame clones and omits some. The sample includes roughly 270,000 clones, 88% of them seen just once. The data originate from a study of cytomegalovirus exposure and HLA in healthy donors. Sequenced: PBMCs. This chain joins TRBV30 and TRBJ1-5; 10 bases fit TRBD1. The TCR sequence derives from a woman aged 18-29 years in good health and CMV-seronegative. This CDR3 is CAWSGDRGSQPQHF. The CDR3 nucleotides read TGTGCCTGGAGCGGGGACAGGGGCAGCCAGCCCCAGCATTTT.